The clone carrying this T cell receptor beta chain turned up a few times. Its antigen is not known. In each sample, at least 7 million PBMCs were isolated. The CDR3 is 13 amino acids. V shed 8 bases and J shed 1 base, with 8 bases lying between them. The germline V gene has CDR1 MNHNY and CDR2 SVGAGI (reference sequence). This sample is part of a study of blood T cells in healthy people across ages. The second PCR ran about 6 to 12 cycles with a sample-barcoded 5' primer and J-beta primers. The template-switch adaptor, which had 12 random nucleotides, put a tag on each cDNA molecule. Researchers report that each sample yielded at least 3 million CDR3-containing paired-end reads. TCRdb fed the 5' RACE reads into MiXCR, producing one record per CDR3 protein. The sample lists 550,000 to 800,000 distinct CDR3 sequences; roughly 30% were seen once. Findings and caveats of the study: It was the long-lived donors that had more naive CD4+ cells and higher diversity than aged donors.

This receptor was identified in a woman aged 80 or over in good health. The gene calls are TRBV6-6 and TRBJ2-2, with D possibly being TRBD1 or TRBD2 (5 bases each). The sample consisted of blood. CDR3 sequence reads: CASARGNTGELFF. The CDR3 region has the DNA TGTGCCAGCGCGAGGGGGAACACCGGGGAGCTGTTTTTT.